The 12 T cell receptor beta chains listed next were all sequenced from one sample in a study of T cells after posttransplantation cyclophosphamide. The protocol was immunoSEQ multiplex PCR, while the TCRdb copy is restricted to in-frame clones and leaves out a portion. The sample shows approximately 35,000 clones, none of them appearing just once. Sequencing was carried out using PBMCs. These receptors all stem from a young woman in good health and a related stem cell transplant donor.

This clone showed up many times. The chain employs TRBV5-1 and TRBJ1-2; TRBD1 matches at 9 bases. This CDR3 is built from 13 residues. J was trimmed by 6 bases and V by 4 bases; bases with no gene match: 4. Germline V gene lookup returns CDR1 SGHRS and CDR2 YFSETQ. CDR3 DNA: TGCGCCAGCAGCCCGGGACAGGGCCATGGCTACACCTTC. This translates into CASSPGQGHGYTF.

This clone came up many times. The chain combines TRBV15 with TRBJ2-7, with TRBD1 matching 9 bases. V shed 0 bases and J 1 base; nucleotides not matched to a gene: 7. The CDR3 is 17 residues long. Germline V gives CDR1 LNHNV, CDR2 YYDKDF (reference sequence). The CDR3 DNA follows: TGTGCCACCAGCAGAGACTTCGAGACAGGGGGATCCTACGAGCAGTACTTC. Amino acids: CATSRDFETGGSYEQYF.

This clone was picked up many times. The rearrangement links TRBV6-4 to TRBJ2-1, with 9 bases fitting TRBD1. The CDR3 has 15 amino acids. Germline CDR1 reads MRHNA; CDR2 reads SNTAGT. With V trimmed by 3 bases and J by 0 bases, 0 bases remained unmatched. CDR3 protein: CASSETGGSYNEQFF. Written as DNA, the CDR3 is TGTGCCAGCAGTGAGACAGGGGGCTCCTACAATGAGCAGTTCTTC.

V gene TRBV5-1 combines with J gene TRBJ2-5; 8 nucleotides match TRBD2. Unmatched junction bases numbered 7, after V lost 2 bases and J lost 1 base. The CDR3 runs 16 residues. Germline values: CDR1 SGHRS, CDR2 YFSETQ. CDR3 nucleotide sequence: TGCGCCAGCAGCTTCTCGGCGGGGGGTTCCCAAGAGACCCAGTACTTC. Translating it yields CASSFSAGGSQETQYF.

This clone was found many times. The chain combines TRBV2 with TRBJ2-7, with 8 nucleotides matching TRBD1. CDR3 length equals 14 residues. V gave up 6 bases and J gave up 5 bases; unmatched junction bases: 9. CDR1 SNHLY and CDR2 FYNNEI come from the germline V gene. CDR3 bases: TGTGCCAGCAGGTACAGGGGGACATCAAACGAGCAGTACTTC. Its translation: CASRYRGTSNEQYF.

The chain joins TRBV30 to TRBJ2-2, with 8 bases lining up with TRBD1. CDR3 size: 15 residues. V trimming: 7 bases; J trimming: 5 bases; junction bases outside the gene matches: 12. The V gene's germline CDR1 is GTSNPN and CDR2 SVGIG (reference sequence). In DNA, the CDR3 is TGTGCCTCCATATCCCGCGACAGGGGAACCGGGGAGCTGTTTTTT. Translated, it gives CASISRDRGTGELFF.

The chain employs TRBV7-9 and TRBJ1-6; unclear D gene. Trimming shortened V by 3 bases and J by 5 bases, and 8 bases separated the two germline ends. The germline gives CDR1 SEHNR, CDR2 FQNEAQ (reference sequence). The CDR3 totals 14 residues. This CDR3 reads CASSLRLNNSPLHF. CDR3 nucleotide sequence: TGTGCCAGCAGCTTGCGTCTTAATAATTCACCCCTCCACTTT.

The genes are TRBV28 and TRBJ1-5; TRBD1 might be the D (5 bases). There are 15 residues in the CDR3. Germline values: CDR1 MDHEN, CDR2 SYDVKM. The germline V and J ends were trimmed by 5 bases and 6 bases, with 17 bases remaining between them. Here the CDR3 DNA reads TGTGCCAGCAGTCGGACAAAAGGGGCCCCTCAGCCCCAGCATTTT. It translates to CASSRTKGAPQPQHF.

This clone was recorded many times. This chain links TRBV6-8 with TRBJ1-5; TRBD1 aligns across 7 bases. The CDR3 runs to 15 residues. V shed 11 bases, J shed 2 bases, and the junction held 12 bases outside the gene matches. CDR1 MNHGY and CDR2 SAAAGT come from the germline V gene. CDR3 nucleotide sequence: TGTGCCGGACCGGGACAGTCAGCCTGCAATCAGCCCCAGCATTTT. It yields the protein CAGPGQSACNQPQHF.

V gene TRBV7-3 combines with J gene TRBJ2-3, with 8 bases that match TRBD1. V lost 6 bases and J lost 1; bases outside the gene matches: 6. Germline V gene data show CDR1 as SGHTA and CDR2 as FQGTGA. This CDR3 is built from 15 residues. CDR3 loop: CASSSGGWGTDTQYF. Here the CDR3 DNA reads TGTGCCAGCAGTTCAGGGGGCTGGGGCACAGATACGCAGTATTTT.

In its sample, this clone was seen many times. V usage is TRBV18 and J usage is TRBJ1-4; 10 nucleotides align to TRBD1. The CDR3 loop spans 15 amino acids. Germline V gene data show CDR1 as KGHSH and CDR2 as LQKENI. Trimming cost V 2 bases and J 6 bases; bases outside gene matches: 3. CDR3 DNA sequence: TGTGCCAGCTCACCAATCGGGACAGGGGATGAAAAACTGTTTTTT. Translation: CASSPIGTGDEKLFF.

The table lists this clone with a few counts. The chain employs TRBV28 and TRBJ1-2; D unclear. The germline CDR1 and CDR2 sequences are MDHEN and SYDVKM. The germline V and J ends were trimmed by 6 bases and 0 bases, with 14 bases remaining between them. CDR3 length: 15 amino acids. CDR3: CASRQPKVPNYGYTF. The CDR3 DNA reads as TGTGCCAGCAGACAACCGAAGGTCCCTAACTATGGCTACACCTTC.